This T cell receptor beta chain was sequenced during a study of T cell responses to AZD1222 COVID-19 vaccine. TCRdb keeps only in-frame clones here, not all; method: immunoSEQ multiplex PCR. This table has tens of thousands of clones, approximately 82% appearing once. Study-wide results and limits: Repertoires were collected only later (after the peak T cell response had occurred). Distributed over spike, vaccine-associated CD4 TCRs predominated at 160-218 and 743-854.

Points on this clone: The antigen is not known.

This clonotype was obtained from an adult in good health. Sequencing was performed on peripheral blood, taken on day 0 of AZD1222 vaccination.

The CDR3 DNA is TGTGCCAGCAGCGTAGGAGTCATGAACACTGAAGCTTTCTTT. Translating gives CASSVGVMNTEAFF. The chain has TRBV9 and TRBJ1-1; D not resolved. This CDR3 has 14 amino acids. Germline V lookup: CDR1 SGDLS, CDR2 YYNGEE. Trimming shortened V by 0 bases and J by 0 bases, and 6 bases separated the two germline ends.